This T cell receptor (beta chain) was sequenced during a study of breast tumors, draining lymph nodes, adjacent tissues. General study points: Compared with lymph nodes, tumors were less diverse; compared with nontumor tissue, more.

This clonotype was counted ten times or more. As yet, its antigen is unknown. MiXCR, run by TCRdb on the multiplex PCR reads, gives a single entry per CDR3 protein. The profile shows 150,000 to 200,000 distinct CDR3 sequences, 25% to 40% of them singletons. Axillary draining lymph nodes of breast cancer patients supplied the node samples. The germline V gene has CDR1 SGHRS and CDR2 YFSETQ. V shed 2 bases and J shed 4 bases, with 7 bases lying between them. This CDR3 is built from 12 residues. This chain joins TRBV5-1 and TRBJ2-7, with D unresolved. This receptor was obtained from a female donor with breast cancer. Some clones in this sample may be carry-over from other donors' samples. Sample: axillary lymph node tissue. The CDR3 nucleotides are TGCGCCAGCAGCTTATTTGGGTACGAGCAGTACTTC. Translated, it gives CASSLFGYEQYF.